This T cell receptor beta chain was recovered during a study of T-cell memory formation after mild COVID-19. The junction had 14 bases not matched to a gene; V was cut back by 7 bases and J by 7 bases. The CDR3 length is 15 residues. CDR1 is SGHTA and CDR2 is FQGNSA in the germline V gene. One entry per CDR3 protein, called by TCRdb with MiXCR from the 5' RACE reads. The sample lists 300,000 to 350,000 distinct CDR3 sequences, around 15% seen once, with about 20% in the top ten. This clonotype was observed a few times. Source material: PBMCs or a T cell subset sorted from them (not recorded which). This clonotype originated in a man aged 18-30 years who had mild COVID-19 (a few samples of this study predate the infection). Cell type and time point are not known. The J gene is TRBJ1-2, the V gene TRBV7-2; 8 bases align to TRBD1. The CDR3 loop is CASKKGQEDLGGYTF. The CDR3 nucleotides are TGTGCCAGCAAAAAGGGACAGGAGGATTTGGGTGGCTACACCTTC. Drawing the rest from reference TRBV7-2 and TRBJ1-2, the complete variable domain is GAGVSQSPSNKVTEKGKDVELRCDPISGHTALYWYRQSLGQGLEFLIYFQGNSAPDKSGLPSDRFSAERTGGSVSTLTIQRTQQEDSAVYLCASKKGQEDLGGYTFGSGTRLTVV.